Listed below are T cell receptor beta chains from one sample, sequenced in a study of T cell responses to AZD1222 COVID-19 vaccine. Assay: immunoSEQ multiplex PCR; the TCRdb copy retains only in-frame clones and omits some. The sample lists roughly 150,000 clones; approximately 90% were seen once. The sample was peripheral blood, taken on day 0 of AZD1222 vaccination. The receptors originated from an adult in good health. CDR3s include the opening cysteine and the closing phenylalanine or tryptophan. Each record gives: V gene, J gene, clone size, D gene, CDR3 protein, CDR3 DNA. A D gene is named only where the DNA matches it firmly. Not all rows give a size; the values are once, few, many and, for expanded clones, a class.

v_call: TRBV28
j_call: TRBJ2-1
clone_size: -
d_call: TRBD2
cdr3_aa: CASSLGSGRRYNEQFF
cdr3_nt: TGTGCCAGCAGTTTGGGTAGCGGGAGGCGCTACAATGAGCAGTTCTTC

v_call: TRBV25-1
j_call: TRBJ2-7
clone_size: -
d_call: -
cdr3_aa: CASRGAPHYEQYF
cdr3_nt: TGTGCCAGCAGGGGGGCTCCCCACTACGAGCAGTACTTC

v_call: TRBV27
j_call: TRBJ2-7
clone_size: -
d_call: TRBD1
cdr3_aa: CASSPHLQGAEQYF
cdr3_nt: TGTGCCAGCAGTCCTCACCTACAGGGGGCGGAGCAGTACTTC

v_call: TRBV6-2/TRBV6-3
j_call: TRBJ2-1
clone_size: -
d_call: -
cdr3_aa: CASSYGFLSSYNEQFF
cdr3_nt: TGTGCCAGCAGTTACGGTTTCCTTAGCTCCTACAATGAGCAGTTCTTC

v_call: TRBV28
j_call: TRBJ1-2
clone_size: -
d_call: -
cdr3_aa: CASSLGAGRSTIYGYTF
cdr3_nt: TGTGCCAGCAGTCTTGGGGCAGGGCGGTCCACTATCTATGGCTACACCTTC

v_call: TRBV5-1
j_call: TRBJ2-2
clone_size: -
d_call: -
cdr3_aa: CASKRGIVTGELFF
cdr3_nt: TGCGCCAGCAAAAGGGGGATTGTGACCGGGGAGCTGTTTTTT

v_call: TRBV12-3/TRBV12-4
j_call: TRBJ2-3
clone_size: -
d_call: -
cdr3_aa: CATMRDTQYF
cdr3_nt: TGTGCCACCATGCGGGATACGCAGTATTTT

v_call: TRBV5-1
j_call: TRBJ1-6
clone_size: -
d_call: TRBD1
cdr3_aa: CASSGGQGVYNSPLHF
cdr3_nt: TGCGCCAGCAGCGGGGGACAGGGGGTTTATAATTCACCCCTCCACTTT

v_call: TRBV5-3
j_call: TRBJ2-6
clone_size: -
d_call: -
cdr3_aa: CARSLGVRRADSGANVLTF
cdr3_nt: TGTGCCAGAAGCTTGGGGGTGCGACGGGCGGACTCTGGGGCCAACGTCCTGACTTTC

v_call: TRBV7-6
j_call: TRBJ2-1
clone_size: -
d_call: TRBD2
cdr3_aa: CASSRGLADLSYNEQFF
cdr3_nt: TGTGCCAGCAGCCGGGGACTAGCGGACCTCTCCTACAATGAGCAGTTCTTC

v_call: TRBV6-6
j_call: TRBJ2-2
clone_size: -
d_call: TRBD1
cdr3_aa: CASSYEGAGNTGELFF
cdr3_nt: TGTGCCAGCAGTTATGAGGGGGCTGGTAACACCGGGGAGCTGTTTTTT

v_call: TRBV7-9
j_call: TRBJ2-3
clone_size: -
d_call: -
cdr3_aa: CASSRGADTQYF
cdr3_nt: TGTGCCAGCAGCCGGGGTGCAGATACGCAGTATTTT

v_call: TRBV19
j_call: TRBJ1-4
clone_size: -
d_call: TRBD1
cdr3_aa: CASRQQGAKLFF
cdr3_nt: TGTGCCAGTAGACAACAGGGGGCAAAACTGTTTTTT

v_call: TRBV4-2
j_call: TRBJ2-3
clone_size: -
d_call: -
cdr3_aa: CASSQDGTSTDTQYF
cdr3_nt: TGTGCCAGCAGCCAAGACGGGACTAGCACAGATACGCAGTATTTT

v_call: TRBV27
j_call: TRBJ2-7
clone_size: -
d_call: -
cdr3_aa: CASWAGSSYEQYF
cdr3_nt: TGTGCCAGTTGGGCGGGAAGCTCCTACGAGCAGTACTTC

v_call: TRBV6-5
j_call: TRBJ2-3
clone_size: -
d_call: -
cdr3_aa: CASSYSTGIPTDTQYF
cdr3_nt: TGTGCCAGCAGTTACTCGACCGGGATCCCCACAGATACGCAGTATTTT

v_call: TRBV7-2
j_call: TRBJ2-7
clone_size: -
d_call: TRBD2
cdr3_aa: CASSASGRGSSEQYF
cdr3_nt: TGTGCCAGCAGCGCTAGCGGGAGAGGGTCTAGCGAGCAGTACTTC

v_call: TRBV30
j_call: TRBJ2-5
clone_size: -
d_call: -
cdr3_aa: CAWSGAQETQYF
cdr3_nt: TGTGCCTGGAGTGGGGCCCAGGAGACCCAGTACTTC

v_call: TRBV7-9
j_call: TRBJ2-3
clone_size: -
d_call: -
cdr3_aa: CASSFRFPSITDTQYF
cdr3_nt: TGTGCCAGCAGCTTTAGATTCCCAAGTATAACAGATACGCAGTATTTT

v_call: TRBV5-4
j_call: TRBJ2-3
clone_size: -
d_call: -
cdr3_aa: CASSRVFTDTQYF
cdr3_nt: TGTGCCAGCAGCCGGGTCTTCACAGATACGCAGTATTTT

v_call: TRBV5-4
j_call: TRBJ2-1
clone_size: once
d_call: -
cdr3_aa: CASSLGRELIQTNEQFF
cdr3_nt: TGTGCCAGCAGCTTGGGGCGGGAACTCATTCAAACTAATGAGCAGTTCTTC

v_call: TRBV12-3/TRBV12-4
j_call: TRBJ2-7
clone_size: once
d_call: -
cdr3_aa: CASSFTIYEQYF
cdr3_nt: TGTGCCAGCAGTTTCACTATATACGAGCAGTACTTC

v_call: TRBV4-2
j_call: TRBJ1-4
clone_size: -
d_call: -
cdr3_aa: CASSQSRGENEKLFF
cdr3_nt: TGTGCCAGCAGCCAATCCAGGGGCGAAAATGAAAAACTGTTTTTT

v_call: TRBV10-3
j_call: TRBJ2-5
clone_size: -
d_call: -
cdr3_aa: CAISEPGQLGTGETQYF
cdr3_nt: TGTGCCATCAGTGAGCCTGGACAGTTGGGGACTGGGGAGACCCAGTACTTC

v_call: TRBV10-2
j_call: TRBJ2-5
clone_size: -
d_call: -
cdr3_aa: CASSDWEKETQYF
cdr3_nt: TGCGCCAGCAGTGACTGGGAAAAAGAGACCCAGTACTTC

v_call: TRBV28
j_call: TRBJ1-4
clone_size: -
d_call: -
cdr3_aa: CAGATNEKLFF
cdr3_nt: TGTGCCGGCGCAACTAATGAAAAACTGTTTTTT

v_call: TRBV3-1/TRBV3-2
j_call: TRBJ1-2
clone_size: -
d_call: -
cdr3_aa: CASSRAGGGYTF
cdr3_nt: TGTGCCAGCAGCCGGGCCGGGGGGGGCTACACCTTC

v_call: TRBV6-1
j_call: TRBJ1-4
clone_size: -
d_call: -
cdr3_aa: CASSARSWGTVNEKLFF
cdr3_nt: TGTGCCAGCAGTGCTCGGTCATGGGGCACCGTTAATGAAAAACTGTTTTTT

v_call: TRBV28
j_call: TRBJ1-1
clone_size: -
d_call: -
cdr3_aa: CAARGGATEAFF
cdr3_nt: TGTGCCGCGAGGGGAGGGGCCACTGAAGCTTTCTTT

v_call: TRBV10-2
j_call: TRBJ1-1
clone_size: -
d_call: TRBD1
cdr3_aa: CASRWGDRGRSSVEAFF
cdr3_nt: TGCGCCAGTCGGTGGGGGGACAGGGGAAGGAGTTCGGTTGAAGCTTTCTTT

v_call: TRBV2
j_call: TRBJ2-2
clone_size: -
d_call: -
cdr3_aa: CASSARGTGELFF
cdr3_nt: TGTGCCAGCAGTGCCAGGGGAACCGGGGAGCTGTTTTTT

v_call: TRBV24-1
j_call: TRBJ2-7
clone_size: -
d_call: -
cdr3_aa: CATSSPLAYEQYF
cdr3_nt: TGTGCCACCAGCTCGCCCCTGGCATACGAGCAGTACTTC

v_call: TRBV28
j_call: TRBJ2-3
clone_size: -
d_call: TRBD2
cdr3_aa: CASSPWDYSSITDTQYF
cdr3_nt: TGTGCCAGCAGTCCTTGGGACTACTCATCAATCACAGATACGCAGTATTTT

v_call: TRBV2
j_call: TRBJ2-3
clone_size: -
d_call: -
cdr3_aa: CASSEADTQYF
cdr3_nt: TGTGCCAGCAGTGAAGCAGATACGCAGTATTTT

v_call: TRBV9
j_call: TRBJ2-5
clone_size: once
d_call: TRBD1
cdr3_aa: CASSVAPGQGPEGTQYF
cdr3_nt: TGTGCCAGCAGCGTAGCACCGGGACAGGGACCGGAGGGGACCCAGTACTTC

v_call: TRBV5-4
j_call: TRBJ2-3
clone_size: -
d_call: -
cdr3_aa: CASSSLWGGTDTQYF
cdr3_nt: TGTGCCAGCAGCTCACTATGGGGGGGCACAGATACGCAGTATTTT

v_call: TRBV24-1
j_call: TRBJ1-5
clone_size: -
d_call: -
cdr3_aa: CATRGQPQHF
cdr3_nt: TGTGCCACCAGAGGTCAGCCCCAGCATTTT

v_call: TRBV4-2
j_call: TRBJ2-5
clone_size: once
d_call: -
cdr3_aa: CASSQASGQETQYF
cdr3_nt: TGTGCCAGCAGCCAAGCATCTGGACAAGAGACCCAGTACTTC

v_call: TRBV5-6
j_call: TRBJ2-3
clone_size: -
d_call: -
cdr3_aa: CASSFIDTQYF
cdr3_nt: TGTGCCAGCAGCTTCATTGATACGCAGTATTTT

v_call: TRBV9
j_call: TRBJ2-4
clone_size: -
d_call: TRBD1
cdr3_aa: CANSRQGEYF
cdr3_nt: TGTGCCAACTCTAGACAGGGGGAGTACTTC

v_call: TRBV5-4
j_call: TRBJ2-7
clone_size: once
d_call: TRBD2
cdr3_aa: CASSNGLAGSYEQYF
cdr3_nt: TGTGCCAGCAGCAACGGACTAGCGGGTAGCTACGAGCAGTACTTC

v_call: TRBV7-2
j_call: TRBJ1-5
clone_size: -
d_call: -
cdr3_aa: CASSERISNQPQHF
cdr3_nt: TGTGCCAGCAGTGAGCGGATTAGCAATCAGCCCCAGCATTTT

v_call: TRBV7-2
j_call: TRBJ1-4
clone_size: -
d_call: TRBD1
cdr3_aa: CASSSLSGTGNEKLFF
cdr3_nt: TGTGCCAGCAGCTCCCTGTCCGGGACAGGGAATGAAAAACTGTTTTTT

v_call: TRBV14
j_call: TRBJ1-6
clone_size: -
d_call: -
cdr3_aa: CASSRVSLNSPLHF
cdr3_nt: TGTGCCAGCAGCCGAGTATCCCTCAATTCACCCCTCCACTTT

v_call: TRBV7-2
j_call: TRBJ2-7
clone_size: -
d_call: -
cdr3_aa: CASSLLLPYEQYF
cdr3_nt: TGTGCCAGCAGCTTATTACTTCCCTACGAGCAGTACTTC

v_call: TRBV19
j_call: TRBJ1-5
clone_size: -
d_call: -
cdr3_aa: CASSQQGNQPQHF
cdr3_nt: TGTGCCAGTAGTCAGCAGGGGAATCAGCCCCAGCATTTT

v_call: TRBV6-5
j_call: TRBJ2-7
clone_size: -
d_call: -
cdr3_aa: CASSPTVSYEQYF
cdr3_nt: TGTGCCAGCAGTCCGACAGTTTCCTACGAGCAGTACTTC

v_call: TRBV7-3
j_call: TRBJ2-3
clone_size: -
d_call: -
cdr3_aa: CASSPALAATDTQYF
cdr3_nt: TGTGCCAGCAGTCCAGCTTTAGCAGCCACAGATACGCAGTATTTT

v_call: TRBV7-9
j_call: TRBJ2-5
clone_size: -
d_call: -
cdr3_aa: CAGQKTEETQYF
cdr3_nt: TGTGCCGGACAGAAGACCGAAGAGACCCAGTACTTC

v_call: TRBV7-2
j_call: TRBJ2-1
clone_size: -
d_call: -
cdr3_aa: CASSLEAVKNNEQFF
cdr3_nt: TGTGCCAGCAGCTTAGAGGCGGTAAAGAACAATGAGCAGTTCTTC